What follows are 25 T cell receptor beta chains derived from one specimen sequenced in a study of identical twins. TCRdb itself ran the 5' RACE reads through MiXCR, one entry per CDR3 protein. The table includes 450,000 to 650,000 distinct CDR3 sequences, roughly 15% detected once. This sample was also put to use in a study of yellow fever vaccine responses in identical twins.

Specimen: CD4+ T cells sorted from blood. These receptors all stem from a woman between 18 and 29 years old in good health.

This rearrangement joins TRBV11-2 to TRBJ2-1; 7 bases match TRBD1. The CDR3 covers 13 residues. The germline CDR1 and CDR2 sequences are SGHAT and FQNNGV. With V trimmed by 3 bases and J by 9 bases, 5 bases remained unmatched. The CDR3 protein is CASSFRNRGEQFF. The CDR3 DNA reads as TGTGCCAGCAGCTTCCGAAACAGGGGTGAGCAGTTCTTC.

The sample holds a few counts of this clonotype. This chain's CDR3 is CASSTGAPTRSQYF. The CDR3 DNA reads TGTGCCAGCAGCACCGGGGCCCCGACGAGGTCCCAGTACTTC. The chain carries TRBV12-3 or TRBV12-4 and TRBJ2-5; D assignment may be TRBD1 or TRBD2 (5 bases each). This CDR3 has 14 amino acids. Trimming cost V 6 bases and J 9 bases, with 20 bases left between them.

The chain couples TRBV18 to TRBJ2-5, with D unresolved. The CDR3 totals 13 residues. CDR1 and CDR2 from the germline V gene are KGHSH and LQKENI. The V and J ends lost 1 base and 1 base respectively, with 4 bases between them. CDR3: CASSPQVQETQYF. In DNA form, the CDR3 reads TGTGCCAGCTCACCACAGGTCCAAGAGACCCAGTACTTC.

This chain joins TRBV24-1 and TRBJ1-1; the match to TRBD1 covers 7 bases. There are 14 residues in the CDR3. V was pared by 5 bases and J by 2 bases, with 4 bases of the junction left unmatched. The germline gives CDR1 KGHDR, CDR2 SFDVKD. The CDR3 DNA sequence: TGTGCCACCAGTGGGGCAGGGGGTAACACTGAAGCTTTCTTT. This encodes CATSGAGGNTEAFF.

Only a few counts were recorded for this clonotype. V is TRBV11-3 and J is TRBJ2-1, with TRBD2 matching over 10 bases. This CDR3 contains 14 residues. Germline lookup yields CDR1 SGHNT and CDR2 YENEEA. J gave up 0 bases and V 9 bases, and 2 bases lay outside the gene matches. CDR3 coding DNA: TGTGCCAGTTTAGCGGGGGGCTCCTACAATGAGCAGTTCTTC. Protein product: CASLAGGSYNEQFF.

This clonotype was seen only a few times. V and J are TRBV15 and TRBJ2-7; the D gene is possibly TRBD1 (6 bases). The germline CDR1 and CDR2 sequences are LNHNV and YYDKDF (reference sequence). The V end was cut by 0 bases, the J end by 0 bases, with 15 bases between. The CDR3 has 17 amino acids. CDR3 in amino acids: CATSRESGRGSSYEQYV. CDR3 in DNA: TGTGCCACCAGCAGAGAGAGCGGCAGGGGTAGCTCCTACGAGCAGTACGTC.

The chain is built from TRBV11-2 and TRBJ2-4, with 7 bases identical to TRBD1. The trim removed 2 bases at V and 3 bases at J, leaving 13 bases unmatched. CDR1 and CDR2 (germline): SGHAT, FQNNGV. The CDR3 extends over 18 amino acids. The CDR3 is CASSLRGLVGAVKNIQYF. As DNA, the CDR3 is TGTGCCAGCAGCTTAAGGGGGCTGGTGGGAGCGGTCAAAAACATTCAGTACTTC.

The chain is built from TRBV5-5 and TRBJ2-1; 9 bases agree with TRBD1. Germline V CDR1 and CDR2: SGHKS, YYEKEE (reference sequence). The length of the CDR3 is 16 residues. J lost 1 base, V lost 2 bases, and 4 bases had no gene match. This CDR3 reads CASSFPGQGSYNEQFF. CDR3 coding DNA: TGTGCCAGCAGCTTTCCTGGACAGGGGTCCTACAATGAGCAGTTCTTC.

The chain has TRBV20-1 and TRBJ1-6; a possible D gene is TRBD1 (6 bases). Germline values: CDR1 DFQATT, CDR2 SNEGSKA (reference sequence). Between the trimmed V and J ends, which lost 7 bases and 7 bases, there was a span of 14 bases. This CDR3 has 13 residues. The chain's CDR3 is CSGRGGSNSPLHF. The DNA for the CDR3 is TGCAGTGGGAGGGGGGGTTCGAATTCACCCCTCCACTTT.

This clonotype was observed many times. The V and J genes are TRBV3-1 and TRBJ2-3; TRBD2 aligns across 11 bases. V trimming: 1 base; J trimming: 1 base; junction bases outside the gene matches: 13. Germline lookup yields CDR1 LGHDT and CDR2 YNNKEL (reference sequence). The CDR3 runs 20 residues. The CDR3 sequence is CASSQGISGGASFGTDTQYF. The CDR3, as DNA: TGTGCCAGCAGCCAAGGCATTAGCGGGGGGGCTTCATTCGGCACAGATACGCAGTATTTT.

The rearrangement links TRBV12-3 or TRBV12-4 to TRBJ2-5; possibly TRBD2 for D (6 bases). Between the trimmed V and J ends, which lost 7 bases and 5 bases, there was a span of 26 bases. The CDR3 extends over 17 amino acids. This CDR3 reads CASTRKLTSSEKETQYF. The CDR3 DNA sequence: TGTGCCAGCACTCGAAAACTTACTAGCTCCGAGAAGGAGACCCAGTACTTC.

V gene TRBV7-2 combines with J gene TRBJ2-1, with 8 nucleotides matching TRBD1. The CDR3 runs to 15 residues. The trim removed 3 bases at V and 7 bases at J, leaving 8 bases unmatched. Germline CDR1 reads SGHTA; CDR2 reads FQGNSA. This chain's CDR3 is CASSFDRGSANEQFF. The CDR3, as DNA: TGTGCCAGCAGCTTCGACAGGGGCTCTGCGAATGAGCAGTTCTTC.

This clonotype came up a few times. The chain recombines TRBV20-1 with TRBJ1-3; D gene unclear. The V gene's germline CDR1 is DFQATT and CDR2 SNEGSKA (reference sequence). This CDR3 spans 15 amino acids. V lost 2 bases, J lost 0 bases, and 11 bases lay in between. CDR3 protein: CSARRGASSGNTIYF. The CDR3 coding sequence is TGCAGTGCTAGACGTGGCGCCAGCTCTGGAAACACCATATATTTT.

CDR3 coding DNA: TGTGCCAGCAGTACAAAAACAGGGAGCAATCAGCCCCAGCATTTT. As protein: CASSTKTGSNQPQHF. The rearrangement uses TRBV6-1 and TRBJ1-5, with TRBD1 as a possible D gene (6 bases). The length of the CDR3 is 15 residues. Per the germline V gene, CDR1 is MNHNS and CDR2 is SASEGT. V dropped 5 bases and J dropped 1 base, with 12 bases sitting between them.

The J gene is TRBJ2-5, the V gene TRBV20-1; D remains unclear. Looked up from germline, CDR1 is DFQATT and CDR2 is SNEGSKA (reference sequence). V was shortened by 4 bases and J by 5 bases, with 5 bases between the two germline ends. There are 10 residues in the CDR3. The CDR3 here is CSAMTETQYF. CDR3 nucleotides: TGCAGTGCTATGACTGAGACCCAGTACTTC.

This clonotype occurred a few times. The rearrangement joins TRBV25-1 to TRBJ2-2; TRBD1 matches 10 bases. Germline CDR1 reads MGHDK; CDR2 reads SYGVNS. Unmatched junction bases numbered 5, after V lost 6 bases and J lost 4 bases. This CDR3 is 15 amino acids long. CDR3 DNA: TGTGCCAGCAGGTTGACAGGGGGCGCCACCGGGGAGCTGTTTTTT. Amino acids: CASRLTGGATGELFF.

The chain links TRBV6-5 to TRBJ2-7; 10 bases match TRBD1. The germline CDR1 and CDR2 sequences are MNHEY and SVGAGI. CDR3 length equals 15 residues. Losses at the gene ends were 0 bases for V and 4 bases for J; bases not matched to a gene: 3. The CDR3 DNA follows: TGTGCCAGCAGTTACTCGGGACAGGGGTCATACGAGCAGTACTTC. This codes for CASSYSGQGSYEQYF.

The sample holds a few counts of this clonotype. The V gene is TRBV10-3, the J gene TRBJ1-2, with unresolved D. V lost 4 bases and J lost 4, with 10 bases in between. The germline V gene has CDR1 ENHRY and CDR2 SYGVKD. The CDR3 consists of 13 residues. The CDR3 nucleotides are TGTGCCATCAGTGTAAACCCACTCTATGGCTACACCTTC. This encodes CAISVNPLYGYTF.

The V gene is TRBV12-3 or TRBV12-4, the J gene TRBJ2-7; a possible D gene is TRBD2 (5 bases). The CDR3 sequence is 17 residues long. Trimming cost V 2 bases and J 0 bases, with 17 bases left between them. DNA of the CDR3: TGTGCCAGCAGTTTAAGGCCAAGCGGCTTAAGCTCCTACGAGCAGTACTTC. Translating gives CASSLRPSGLSSYEQYF.

This clonotype was counted at least ten times. J is TRBJ2-7 and V is TRBV5-5; TRBD2 matches 9 bases. From germline, CDR1 is SGHKS and CDR2 YYEKEE (reference sequence). The CDR3 contains 14 residues. V was pared by 0 bases and J by 5 bases, with 3 bases of the junction left unmatched. The CDR3 region is CASSLALAGNEQYF. In DNA form, the CDR3 reads TGTGCCAGCAGCTTGGCCCTAGCGGGGAACGAGCAGTACTTC.

CDR3 sequence (DNA): TGTGCCAGCAGCTCGGACACTTATTCACCCCTCCACTTT. It codes for CASSSDTYSPLHF. V is TRBV7-9 and J is TRBJ1-6; a possible D gene is TRBD1 (5 bases). Trimming took 4 bases from V and 8 from J, leaving 9 bases between them. This CDR3 has 13 amino acids. Germline CDR1 is SEHNR and CDR2 is FQNEAQ (reference sequence). The whole variable domain, remainder taken from reference TRBV7-9 and TRBJ1-6, is DTGVSQNPRHKITKRGQNVTFRCDPISEHNRLYWYRQTLGQGPEFLTYFQNEAQLEKSRLLSDRFSAERPKGSFSTLEIQRTEQGDSAMYLCASSSDTYSPLHFGNGTRLTVT.

This clonotype occurred a few times. The chain is built from TRBV12-3 or TRBV12-4 and TRBJ2-1; 8 nucleotides agree with TRBD2. The CDR3 length is 15 residues. With 7 bases clipped from V and 8 bases from J, the junction kept 13 bases outside the gene matches. The CDR3 spells CASTPAGTREDEQFF. The CDR3 region has the DNA TGTGCCAGCACCCCCGCCGGGACTAGGGAAGATGAGCAGTTCTTC.

This clonotype was detected a few times. V and J are TRBV15 and TRBJ2-4, with D hard to call. Germline loops: CDR1 LNHNV, CDR2 YYDKDF (reference sequence). The CDR3 is 15 residues long. V lost 3 bases and J 0 bases, leaving 9 bases between the germline ends. In nucleotides, the CDR3 is TGTGCCACCAGCAGCGGTCTACTAGCCAAAAACATTCAGTACTTC. Protein sequence: CATSSGLLAKNIQYF.

CDR3 protein: CSAKVTRPLANYGYTF. CDR3 DNA sequence: TGCAGTGCTAAGGTTACTCGGCCCTTAGCTAACTATGGCTACACCTTC. This chain links TRBV20-1 with TRBJ1-2; D gene uncertain. The V and J ends lost 4 bases and 0 bases respectively, with 18 bases between them. The CDR3 is 16 residues long. The germline V gene encodes CDR1 DFQATT and CDR2 SNEGSKA (reference sequence).

This clonotype has just a few counts. The chain is built from TRBV11-2 and TRBJ2-1; the match to TRBD2 covers 8 bases. CDR1 and CDR2 (germline): SGHAT, FQNNGV. V gave up 4 bases and J gave up 4 bases; unmatched junction bases: 9. The CDR3 extends over 16 amino acids. The CDR3 here is CASSSHSGAFYNEQFF. The DNA of the CDR3 is TGTGCCAGCAGCTCACATAGCGGGGCCTTTTACAATGAGCAGTTCTTC.